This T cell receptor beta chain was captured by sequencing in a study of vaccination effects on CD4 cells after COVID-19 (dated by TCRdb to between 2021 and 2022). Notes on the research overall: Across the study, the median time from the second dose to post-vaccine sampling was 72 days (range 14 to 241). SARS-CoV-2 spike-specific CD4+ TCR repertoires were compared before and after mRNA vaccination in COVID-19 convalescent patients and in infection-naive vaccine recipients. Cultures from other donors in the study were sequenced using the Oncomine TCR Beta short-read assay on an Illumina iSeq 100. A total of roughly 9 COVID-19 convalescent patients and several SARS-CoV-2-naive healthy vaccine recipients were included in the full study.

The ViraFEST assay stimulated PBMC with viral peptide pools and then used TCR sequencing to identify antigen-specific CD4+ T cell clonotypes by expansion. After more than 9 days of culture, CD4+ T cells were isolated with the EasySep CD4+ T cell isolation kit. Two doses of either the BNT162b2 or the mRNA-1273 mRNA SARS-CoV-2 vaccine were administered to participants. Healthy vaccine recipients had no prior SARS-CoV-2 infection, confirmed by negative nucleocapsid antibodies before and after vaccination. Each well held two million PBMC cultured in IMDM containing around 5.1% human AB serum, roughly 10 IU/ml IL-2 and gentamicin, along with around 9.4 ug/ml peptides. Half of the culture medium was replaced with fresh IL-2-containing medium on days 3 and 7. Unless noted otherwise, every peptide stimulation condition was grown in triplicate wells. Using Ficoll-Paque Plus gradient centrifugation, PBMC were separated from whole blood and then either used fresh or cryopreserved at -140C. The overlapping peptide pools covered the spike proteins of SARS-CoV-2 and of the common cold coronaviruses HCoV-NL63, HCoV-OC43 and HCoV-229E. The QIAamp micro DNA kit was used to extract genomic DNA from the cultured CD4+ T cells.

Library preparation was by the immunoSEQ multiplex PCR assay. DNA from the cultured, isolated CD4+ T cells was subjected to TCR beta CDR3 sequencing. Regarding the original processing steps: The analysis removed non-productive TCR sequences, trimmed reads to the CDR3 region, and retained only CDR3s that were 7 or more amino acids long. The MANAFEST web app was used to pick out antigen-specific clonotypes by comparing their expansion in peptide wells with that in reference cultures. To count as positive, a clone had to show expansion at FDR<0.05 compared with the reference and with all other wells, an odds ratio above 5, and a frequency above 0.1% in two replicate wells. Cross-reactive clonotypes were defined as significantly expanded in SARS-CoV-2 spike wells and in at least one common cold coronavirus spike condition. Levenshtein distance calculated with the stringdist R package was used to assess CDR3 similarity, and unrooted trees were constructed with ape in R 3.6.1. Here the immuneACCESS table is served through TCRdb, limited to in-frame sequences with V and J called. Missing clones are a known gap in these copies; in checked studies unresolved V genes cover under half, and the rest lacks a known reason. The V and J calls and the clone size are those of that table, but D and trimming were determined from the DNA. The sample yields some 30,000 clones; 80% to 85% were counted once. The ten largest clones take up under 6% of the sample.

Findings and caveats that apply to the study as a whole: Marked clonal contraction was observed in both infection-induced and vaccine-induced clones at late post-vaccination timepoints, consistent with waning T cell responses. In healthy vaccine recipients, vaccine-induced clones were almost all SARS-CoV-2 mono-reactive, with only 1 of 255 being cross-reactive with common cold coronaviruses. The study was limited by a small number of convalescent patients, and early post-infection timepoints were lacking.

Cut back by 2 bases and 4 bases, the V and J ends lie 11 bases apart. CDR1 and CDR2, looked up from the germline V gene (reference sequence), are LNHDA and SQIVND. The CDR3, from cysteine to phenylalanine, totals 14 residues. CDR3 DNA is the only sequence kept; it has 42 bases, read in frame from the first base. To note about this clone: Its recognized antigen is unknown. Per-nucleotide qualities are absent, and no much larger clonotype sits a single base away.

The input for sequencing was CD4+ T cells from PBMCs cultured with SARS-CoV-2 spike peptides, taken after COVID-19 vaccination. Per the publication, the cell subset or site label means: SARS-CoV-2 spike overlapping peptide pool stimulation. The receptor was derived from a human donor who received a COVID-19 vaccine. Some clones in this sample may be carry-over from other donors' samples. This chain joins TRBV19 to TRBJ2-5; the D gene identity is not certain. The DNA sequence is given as TGTGCCAGTAGTATAATAGCTTCTGGAGAGACCCAGTACTTC. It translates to CASSIIASGETQYF.